This TCR beta chain was captured by sequencing in a study of identical twins. TCRdb re-called the 5' RACE reads with MiXCR, one entry per CDR3 protein. The sample lists around 480,000 distinct CDR3 sequences, about 14% seen once, with 0.4% to 0.55% in the top ten. This clonotype has more than one count but fewer than ten. The data were also submitted as part of a second study, on yellow fever vaccine responses in identical twins.

The receptor comes from a woman under 30 in good health. The sample taken for sequencing was CD4+ T cells sorted from blood.

CDR3 sequence reads: CASSWFDGGSYEQYF. The CDR3, as DNA: TGTGCCAGCTCATGGTTCGACGGGGGGTCCTACGAGCAGTACTTC. V gene TRBV18 combines with J gene TRBJ2-7; 7 bases line up with TRBD2. This CDR3 region has 15 residues. After removal of 5 bases from V and 1 base from J, the junction contained 8 bases not matched to a gene. Germline loops: CDR1 KGHSH, CDR2 LQKENI. The complete variable domain, with remaining parts taken from reference TRBV18 and TRBJ2-7, reads NAGVMQNPRHLVRRRGQEARLRCSPMKGHSHVYWYRQLPEEGLKFMVYLQKENIIDESGMPKERFSAEFPKEGPSILRIQQVVRGDSAAYFCASSWFDGGSYEQYFGPGTRLTVT.